This T cell receptor beta chain was captured by sequencing in a study of OX40 agonist ivuxolimab in advanced cancers. Study-wide context: Ivuxolimab, which patients received intravenously every 2 weeks, was dosed at 0.01 to 10 mg/kg. Dose-escalation patients were diagnosed with hepatocellular carcinoma, melanoma, renal cell cancer or head and neck cancer. Of the patients, three showed partial responses, one with hepatocellular carcinoma and two with cutaneous melanoma.

Patients were ineligible given autoimmune disease history or systemic immunosuppression. Here immunoSEQ multiplex PCR was the method, and the copy in TCRdb shows in-frame clones only, minus some. The sample includes 20,000 to 25,000 clones, 75% to 85% seen only once; the top ten take 25% to 30%. The CDR3 sequence is 13 residues long. Trimming cost V 0 bases and J 6 bases, with 8 bases left between them. Germline CDR1 reads MGHRA; CDR2 reads YSYEKL. The sample was CD4+ or CD8+ T cells sorted from blood, taken in a trial of the OX40 agonist ivuxolimab. The chain has TRBV4-1 and TRBJ1-1, with a tentative D call TRBD1 (5 bases). This clonotype was sampled from an adult with an advanced solid tumor such as melanoma, head and neck, liver or kidney cancer. CDR3 in amino acids: CASSQDQGAEAFF. CDR3 nucleotides: TGCGCCAGCAGCCAAGACCAAGGGGCTGAAGCTTTCTTT.